A single T cell receptor (beta chain) is shown here with its context. The sample belongs to a study of shared clonotypes between healthy human individuals. V dropped 1 base and J dropped 2 bases, with 8 bases sitting between them. This CDR3 is built from 15 residues. From germline, CDR1 is MDHEN and CDR2 SYDVKM. The unsorted PBMC replicate PCRs were performed with roughly 280 ng DNA, roughly 30,000 T cell genomes. Profiling relied on immunoSEQ multiplex PCR, and the TCRdb table lists in-frame clones only, not all of them. The sample yields around 500,000 clones, around 80% seen once. Sequencing used PBMCs. The receptor was isolated from a woman between 40 and 50 years old in good health. Some clones in this sample may be carry-over from other donors' samples. The chain couples TRBV28 to TRBJ2-2; D unclear. The CDR3, as DNA: TGTGCCAGCAGTTTATCTTCACAAAACACCGGGGAGCTGTTTTTT. Encoded protein: CASSLSSQNTGELFF.